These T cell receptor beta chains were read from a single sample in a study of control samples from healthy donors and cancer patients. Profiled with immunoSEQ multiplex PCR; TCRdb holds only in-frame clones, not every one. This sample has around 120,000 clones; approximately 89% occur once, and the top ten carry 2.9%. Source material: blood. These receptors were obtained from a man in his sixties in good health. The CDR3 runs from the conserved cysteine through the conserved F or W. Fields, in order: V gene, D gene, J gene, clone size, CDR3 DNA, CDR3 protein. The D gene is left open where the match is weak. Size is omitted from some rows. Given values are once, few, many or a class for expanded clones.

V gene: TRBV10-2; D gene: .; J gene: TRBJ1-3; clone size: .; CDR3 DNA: TGCGCCAGCAGTGAGACGGGCTCTGGAAACACCATATATTTT; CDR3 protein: CASSETGSGNTIYF
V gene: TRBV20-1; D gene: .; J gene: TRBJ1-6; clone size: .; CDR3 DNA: TGCAGTGCTAGTACCAGGGTCGGTTCACCCCTCCACTTT; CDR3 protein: CSASTRVGSPLHF
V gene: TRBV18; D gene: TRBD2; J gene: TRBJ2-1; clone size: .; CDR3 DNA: TGTGCCAGCTCACTACTTAAATTAGCGGGGAACTACAATGAGCAGTTCTTC; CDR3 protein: CASSLLKLAGNYNEQFF
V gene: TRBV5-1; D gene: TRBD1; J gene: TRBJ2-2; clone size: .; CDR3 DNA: TGCGCCAGCAGCGGCGAGGGACAGGTATACGGGGAGCTGTTTTTT; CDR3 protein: CASSGEGQVYGELFF
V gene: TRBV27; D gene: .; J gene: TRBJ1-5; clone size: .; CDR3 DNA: TGTGCCAGCAGTCCGATGCGCAATCAGCCCCAGCATTTT; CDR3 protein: CASSPMRNQPQHF
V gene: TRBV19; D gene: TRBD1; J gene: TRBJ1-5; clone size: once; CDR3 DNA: TGTGCCAGTACCAACTATGGCGGACAGGGATGGCATTTT; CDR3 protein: CASTNYGGQGWHF
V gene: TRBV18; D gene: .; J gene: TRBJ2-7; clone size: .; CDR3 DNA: TGTGCCAGCTCACCGAACAGCGTCTCCTACGAGCAGTACTTC; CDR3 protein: CASSPNSVSYEQYF
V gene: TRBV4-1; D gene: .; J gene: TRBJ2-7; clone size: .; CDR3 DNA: TGCGCCAGCAGCCAAGACCTCCGGGGGTTCCTGTCCTACGAGCAGTACTTC; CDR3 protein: CASSQDLRGFLSYEQYF
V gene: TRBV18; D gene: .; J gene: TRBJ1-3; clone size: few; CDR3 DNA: TGTGCCAGCTCAAAACAGGCGGACTCTGGAAACACCATATATTTT; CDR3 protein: CASSKQADSGNTIYF
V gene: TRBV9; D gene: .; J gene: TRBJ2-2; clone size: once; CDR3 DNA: TGTGCCAGCAGCCCCCGCGGGACGGACACCGGGGAGCTGTTTTTT; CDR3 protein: CASSPRGTDTGELFF
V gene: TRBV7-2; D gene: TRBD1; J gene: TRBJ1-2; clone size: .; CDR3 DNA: TGTGCCAGCAGCTTAGGGACAGGGACCTCCGGAGGCTACACCTTC; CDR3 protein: CASSLGTGTSGGYTF
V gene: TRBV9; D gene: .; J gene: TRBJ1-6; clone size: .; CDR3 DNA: TGTGCCAGCAGCGTACAGGGAGATAATTCACCCCTCCACTTT; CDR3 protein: CASSVQGDNSPLHF
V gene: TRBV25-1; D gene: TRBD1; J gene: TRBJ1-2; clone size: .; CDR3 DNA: TGTGCCAGCAGTGGTGCAGGGGGCCTTCGGGCCTATGGCTACACCTTC; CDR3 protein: CASSGAGGLRAYGYTF
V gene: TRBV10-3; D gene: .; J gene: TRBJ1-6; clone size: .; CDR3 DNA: TGTGCCATCAGTGAGGCCTCATGGAATTCACCCCTCCACTTT; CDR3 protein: CAISEASWNSPLHF
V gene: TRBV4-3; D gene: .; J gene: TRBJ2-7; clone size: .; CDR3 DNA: TGCGCCAGCAGCCAAGTTCAGGGATCCTACGAGCAGTACTTC; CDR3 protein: CASSQVQGSYEQYF
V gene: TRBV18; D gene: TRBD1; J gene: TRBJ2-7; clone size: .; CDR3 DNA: TGTGCCAGCTCACCGGGACAGATTTCCTACGAGCAGTACTTC; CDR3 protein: CASSPGQISYEQYF
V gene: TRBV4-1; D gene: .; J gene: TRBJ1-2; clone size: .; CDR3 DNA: TGCGCCAGCAGTGGACAGTTCCCACCCTATGGCTACACCTTC; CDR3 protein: CASSGQFPPYGYTF